The 12 T cell receptor beta chains below were found in one sample sequenced in a study of tumor and adjacent non-tumor tissue in lung cancer. The library came from three nested PCR rounds adapted from ARM-PCR protocols. From the multiplex PCR reads, TCRdb called clonotypes with MiXCR, one entry per CDR3 protein. This table has about 110,000 distinct CDR3 sequences, roughly three fifths appearing once. No cell sorting was done before RNA was extracted from the tissue. The normal lung tissue was taken more than 3 cm from the tumor edge. Material: distant non-tumor lung tissue. All receptors come from a man between 60 and 75 years old with non-small cell lung cancer.

In regard to this clonotype: A much larger clone sits a single nucleotide away, making a read error possible. The chain joins TRBV30 to TRBJ1-2, with 7 bases fitting TRBD1. The germline V gene encodes CDR1 GTSNPN and CDR2 SVGIG (reference sequence). The CDR3 has 16 amino acids. V shed 0 bases, J shed 7 bases, and the junction held 14 bases outside the gene matches. Written as DNA, the CDR3 is TGTGCCTGGAGTGTATTACCCTACAGGGGTAGAGGTGGCTACACCTTC. This translates into CAWSVLPYRGRGGYTF.

This clonotype was recorded once. This may stem from a read error, because a much larger clone lies one nucleotide away. The chain links TRBV6-6 to TRBJ2-1; the D is unclear. This CDR3 comprises 13 residues. Germline values: CDR1 MNHNY, CDR2 SVGAGI (reference sequence). CDR3: CAIREETYNEQFF. The CDR3 DNA reads TGTGCGATCAGAGAAGAGACGTACAATGAGCAGTTCTTC.

This clonotype was counted many times. V usage is TRBV5-1 and J usage is TRBJ2-1; no clear D gene. This CDR3 contains 16 residues. V was shortened by 0 bases and J by 0 bases, with 10 bases between the two germline ends. The germline V gene encodes CDR1 SGHRS and CDR2 YFSETQ. In DNA, the CDR3 is TGCGCCAGCAGCTTGGTCGAGTTAAGCTCCTACAATGAGCAGTTCTTC. As protein: CASSLVELSSYNEQFF.

Remarks on this clonotype: Germline is not matched at one junction end, which may reflect a read error. The chain carries TRBV6-2 or TRBV6-3 and TRBJ1-1; TRBD1 might be the D (6 bases). The V gene's germline CDR1 is MNHEY and CDR2 SVGEGT. This CDR3 spans 14 amino acids. The CDR3 is CASRQAGRDTETFF. CDR3 coding DNA: TGTGCCAGCAGACAGGCGGGCCGGGACACTGAAACTTTCTTT.

In regard to this clonotype: The final CDR3 position lacks the conserved phenylalanine or tryptophan, pointing to a likely read error. This chain links TRBV11-3 with TRBJ2-3, with 8 bases aligning to TRBD1. The CDR3 is made up of 16 amino acids. With V trimmed by 4 bases and J by 4 bases, 10 bases remained unmatched. The germline CDR1 and CDR2 sequences are SGHNT and YENEEA. The CDR3 DNA sequence: TGTGCCAGCAGCTCAACCAGGTTACAGGGGGCAGATACGCAGTATTCT. This gives the protein CASSSTRLQGADTQYS.

This clonotype was detected many times. The rearrangement joins TRBV6-1 to TRBJ1-1; no reliable D call. In germline, CDR1 is MNHNS, CDR2 SASEGT. V was trimmed by 8 bases and J by 7 bases, leaving 8 bases between them. The CDR3 spans 10 residues. This chain's CDR3 is CASAIVEAFF. Written as DNA, the CDR3 is TGTGCCAGCGCCATAGTTGAAGCTTTCTTT.

The sample holds many counts of this clonotype. The chain recombines TRBV12-3 or TRBV12-4 with TRBJ2-5; D is undetermined. The CDR3 is made up of 11 amino acids. Trimming removed 6 bases from V and 9 bases from J, with 11 bases in between. The CDR3 bases are TGTGCCAGCAGCCTTGATGTGGCCCAGTACTTC. This sequence encodes CASSLDVAQYF.

In regard to this clonotype: Sequence at one end of the junction differs from germline and may be a read error. J is TRBJ2-1 and V is TRBV11-3, with 11 bases identical to TRBD2. The CDR3 is 18 residues long. CDR1 and CDR2 (germline): SGHNT, YENEEA. CDR3 bases: TGCGCCAGCGGCTTAGGTTTACTAGCGGGAGAGTTCTACAATGAGCAGTTCTTC. Amino acids: CASGLGLLAGEFYNEQFF.

A word on this clonotype: A read error is possible here, since a much larger clone lies one base away. The chain combines TRBV28 with TRBJ1-5; D remains ambiguous. The ends were cut back, 6 bases at V and 7 bases at J, with 10 bases in the middle. From germline, CDR1 is MDHEN and CDR2 SYDVKM. The CDR3 is made up of 12 amino acids. This CDR3 is CASRSRGQPQHF. CDR3 coding DNA: TGTGCCAGCAGGTCTCGTGGGCAGCCCCAGCATTTT. Variable domain in full (rest from reference TRBV28 and TRBJ1-5): DVKVTQSSRYLVKRTGEKVFLECVQDMDHENMFWYRQDPGLGLRLIYFSYDVKMKEKGDIPEGYSVSREKKERFSLILESASTNQTSMYLCASRSRGQPQHFGDGTRLSIL.

This clonotype showed up many times. The chain employs TRBV5-4 and TRBJ1-2; D is ambiguous. V lost 0 bases to trimming and J lost 4 bases, with 10 bases between them. CDR3 length equals 14 residues. The germline gives CDR1 SGHNT, CDR2 YYREEE (reference sequence). CDR3 nucleotide sequence: TGTGCCAGCAGCTTGGGCCAGGACTCCTATGGCTACACCTTC. It yields the protein CASSLGQDSYGYTF.

This chain uses TRBV11-3 with TRBJ2-3; no clear D gene. CDR3 size: 16 residues. From germline, CDR1 is SGHNT and CDR2 YENEEA. V was pared by 1 base and J by 3 bases, with 14 bases between. The CDR3 region is CASSLVRIGNTDTQYF. The CDR3 DNA is TGTGCCAGCAGCTTAGTGAGGATAGGGAATACAGATACGCAGTATTTT.

As regards this clonotype: Given a much more abundant clone one base away, this may be a read error. No conserved phenylalanine or tryptophan ends this CDR3, so it is likely a read error. This chain connects TRBV20-1 to TRBJ1-1; D call uncertain. Per the germline V gene, CDR1 is DFQATT and CDR2 is SNEGSKA (reference sequence). With 1 base removed from V and 8 bases from J, the gap between germline ends came to 29 bases. The CDR3 has 18 residues. The CDR3 coding sequence is TGCAGTGCTAGAGGCCCCGGAGAAGGATCAGGTCATATAGGAGAAGCTTTCCTT. This gives the protein CSARGPGEGSGHIGEAFL.